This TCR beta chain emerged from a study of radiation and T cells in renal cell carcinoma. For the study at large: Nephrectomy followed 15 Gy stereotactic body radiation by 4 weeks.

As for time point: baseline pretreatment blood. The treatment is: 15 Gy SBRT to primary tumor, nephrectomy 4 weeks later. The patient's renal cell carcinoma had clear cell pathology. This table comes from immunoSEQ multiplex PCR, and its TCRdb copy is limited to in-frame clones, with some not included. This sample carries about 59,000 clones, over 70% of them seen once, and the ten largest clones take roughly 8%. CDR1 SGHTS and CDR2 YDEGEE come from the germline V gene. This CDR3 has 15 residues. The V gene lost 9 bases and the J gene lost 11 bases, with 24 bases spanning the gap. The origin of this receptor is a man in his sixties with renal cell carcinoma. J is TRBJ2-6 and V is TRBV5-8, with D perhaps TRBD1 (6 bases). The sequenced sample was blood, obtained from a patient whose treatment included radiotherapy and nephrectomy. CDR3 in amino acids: CANSGQSGKGYVLTF. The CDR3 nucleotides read TGTGCCAACTCCGGACAGTCGGGGAAGGGGTACGTCCTGACTTTC.